The T cell receptor (beta chain) described here comes from a study of beta chain features in type 1 diabetes. Looking at the study overall: On cell yields, gender and age, patients and healthy donors were similar. The study examined roughly 110,000,000 sorted cells across all samples. Findings of the study overall: When VDJ junctions were examined, type 1 diabetes patients showed fewer insertions and more deletions.

This clone has only a few counts. Antigen specificity is unknown. V lost 5 bases and J 9 bases, leaving 14 bases between the germline ends. CDR1 is MNHEY, CDR2 SMNVEV, per germline (reference sequence). CDR3 length equals 13 residues. Every isolated RNA sample was fully reverse transcribed, so sequencing captured expressed TCRB transcripts. The assay was immunoSEQ multiplex PCR, and TCRdb's table has in-frame clones only and misses some. The sample carries around 250,000 clones, 27% recorded once. This receptor was identified in a man under 40 in good health. V is TRBV27 and J is TRBJ2-1; a possible D gene is TRBD1 (5 bases). Sample: central memory CD4+ T cells from blood. CDR3 residues: CASSPHLRGEQFF. DNA for the CDR3: TGTGCCAGCAGTCCTCATTTAAGGGGTGAGCAGTTCTTC.